These 14 T cell receptor beta chains originate from one sample sequenced in a study of shared clonotypes between healthy human individuals. Profiled with immunoSEQ multiplex PCR; TCRdb holds only in-frame clones, not every one. The sample holds some 350,000 clones; 74% are singletons and the top ten take 10%. The sequenced sample consisted of memory CD4+ T cells sorted from blood. Described subset: CD45RA-negative fraction. The receptors were gathered from a man aged 30-40 years in good health.

This clone was seen more than once but under ten times. The chain is built from TRBV15 and TRBJ2-5; 8 bases line up with TRBD1. Germline values: CDR1 LNHNV, CDR2 YYDKDF (reference sequence). CDR3 length: 16 amino acids. Trimming cost V 3 bases and J 4 bases; bases outside gene matches: 10. The CDR3 coding sequence is TGTGCCACCAGCAGTACAAGACAGGGGAAGGGAGAGACCCAGTACTTC. Its translation is CATSSTRQGKGETQYF. Supplemented by reference TRBV15 and TRBJ2-5, the full variable domain reads DAMVIQNPRYQVTQFGKPVTLSCSQTLNHNVMYWYQQKSSQAPKLLFHYYDKDFNNEADTPDNFQSRRPNTSFCFLDIRSPGLGDTAMYLCATSSTRQGKGETQYFGPGTRLLVL.

This chain connects TRBV4-3 to TRBJ2-7; 8 bases agree with TRBD2. J was trimmed by 2 bases and V by 0 bases; bases with no gene match: 9. Germline assignment: CDR1 LGHNA and CDR2 YSLEER. The CDR3 has 17 amino acids. CDR3 amino acids: CASSQEGAGGIPYEQYF. In DNA form, the CDR3 reads TGCGCCAGCAGCCAAGAGGGGGCGGGAGGCATCCCCTACGAGCAGTACTTC.

This clone was counted a single time. This chain links TRBV27 with TRBJ2-2, with 16 bases identical to TRBD2. J was trimmed by 2 bases and V by 5 bases; bases with no gene match: 8. The CDR3 consists of 19 residues. Germline-derived CDR1 and CDR2 are MNHEY and SMNVEV (reference sequence). CDR3 in DNA: TGTGCCAGCAGTCCGGCGGGACTAGCGGGAGGGCCTAACACCGGGGAGCTGTTTTTT. Its translation: CASSPAGLAGGPNTGELFF.

In its sample, this clone was seen once. V is TRBV18 and J is TRBJ2-1, with D hard to call. The germline V gene encodes CDR1 KGHSH and CDR2 LQKENI. The ends were cut back, 8 bases at V and 6 bases at J, with 8 bases in the middle. This CDR3 has 11 residues. The CDR3 is CASLWSNEQFF. The CDR3 region has the DNA TGTGCCAGCCTTTGGAGCAATGAGCAGTTCTTC.

The chain recombines TRBV28 with TRBJ1-5; 8 positions match TRBD1. Germline V CDR1 and CDR2: MDHEN, SYDVKM. The CDR3 has 13 residues. V shed 6 bases, J shed 6 bases, and the junction held 4 bases outside the gene matches. The CDR3 region is CASRTGGTQPQHF. The CDR3 DNA sequence: TGTGCCAGCAGAACAGGGGGGACTCAGCCCCAGCATTTT.

CDR3 nucleotides: TGTGCCAGCGAGGGACAATCCTATGGCTACACCTTC. Amino acid sequence: CASEGQSYGYTF. The chain is built from TRBV28 and TRBJ1-2; maybe TRBD1 (6 bases). CDR3 size: 12 residues. Looked up from germline, CDR1 is MDHEN and CDR2 is SYDVKM. The V and J ends lost 8 bases and 4 bases respectively, with 11 bases between them.

This clone was seen only once. The chain is built from TRBV9 and TRBJ2-1; 9 bases are shared with TRBD1. The CDR3 contains 19 residues. V was pared by 0 bases and J by 0 bases, with 10 bases of the junction left unmatched. Germline V lookup: CDR1 SGDLS, CDR2 YYNGEE. CDR3 sequence: CASSVGPGTGLSSYNEQFF. DNA for the CDR3: TGTGCCAGCAGCGTAGGTCCCGGGACAGGGCTAAGCTCCTACAATGAGCAGTTCTTC.

The CDR3 spells CASRMGQEYQPQHF. In DNA, the CDR3 is TGTGCCAGCAGAATGGGACAGGAGTACCAGCCCCAGCATTTT. The rearrangement links TRBV28 to TRBJ1-5, with 8 bases matching TRBD1. V shed 6 bases, J shed 7 bases, and the junction held 8 bases outside the gene matches. This CDR3 is 14 amino acids long. Germline CDR1 and CDR2: MDHEN and SYDVKM.

This clone has a handful of counts. This rearrangement joins TRBV7-9 to TRBJ1-2, with 12 bases aligning to TRBD1. In germline, CDR1 is SEHNR, CDR2 FQNEAQ (reference sequence). V trimming: 1 base; J trimming: 4 bases; junction bases outside the gene matches: 4. CDR3 length equals 16 residues. This chain's CDR3 is CASSLDGTGGGYGYTF. The DNA of the CDR3 is TGTGCCAGCAGCTTAGACGGGACAGGGGGCGGCTATGGCTACACCTTC.

J is TRBJ2-2 and V is TRBV2; TRBD1 or TRBD2 may be the D gene (5 bases each). Germline CDR1 reads SNHLY; CDR2 reads FYNNEI. The V end was cut by 5 bases, the J end by 5 bases, with 15 bases between. This CDR3 is built from 15 residues. The CDR3 here is CASSWDPIGTGELFF. The CDR3 DNA is TGTGCCAGCAGTTGGGACCCCATAGGGACCGGGGAGCTGTTTTTT.

The chain has TRBV5-4 and TRBJ2-3; unclear D gene. V shed 0 bases and J shed 10 bases, with 6 bases lying between them. CDR3 length: 11 residues. CDR1 and CDR2 from the germline V gene are SGHNT and YYREEE (reference sequence). The CDR3 DNA reads as TGTGCCAGCAGCTTGGGGGTTTCGCAGTATTTT. Residues: CASSLGVSQYF.

The chain employs TRBV4-1 and TRBJ2-7; the D gene could be TRBD1 or TRBD2 (5 bases each). V gave up 1 base and J gave up 7 bases, with 17 bases separating them. The germline V gene has CDR1 MGHRA and CDR2 YSYEKL. The CDR3 totals 15 residues. The CDR3 sequence is CASSQVGTGLGEQYF. In DNA, the CDR3 is TGCGCCAGCAGCCAAGTCGGGACGGGTCTTGGGGAGCAGTACTTC.

The V call is TRBV10-3, the J call TRBJ1-2, with 8 nucleotides matching TRBD1. The germline V gene encodes CDR1 ENHRY and CDR2 SYGVKD. This CDR3 contains 13 residues. Losses at the gene ends were 5 bases for V and 4 bases for J; bases not matched to a gene: 3. The CDR3 coding sequence is TGTGCCATCAGTCCGGGACAGGTCTATGGCTACACCTTC. Translation gives CAISPGQVYGYTF.

Here the CDR3 reads CASSAGHQTNQPQHF. CDR3 DNA: TGTGCCAGCAGCGCGGGTCATCAAACCAATCAGCCCCAGCATTTT. V gene TRBV5-5 combines with J gene TRBJ1-5, with no clear D. Looked up from germline, CDR1 is SGHKS and CDR2 is YYEKEE (reference sequence). The CDR3 length is 15 residues. With 4 bases removed from V and 3 bases from J, the gap between germline ends came to 14 bases. The variable domain in full, with the rest retrieved from reference TRBV5-5 and TRBJ1-5, is DAGVTQSPTHLIKTRGQQVTLRCSPISGHKSVSWYQQVLGQGPQFIFQYYEKEERGRGNFPDRFSARQFPNYSSELNVNALLLGDSALYLCASSAGHQTNQPQHFGDGTRLSIL.